The 29 T cell receptor beta chains given below trace back to one sample, sequenced in a study of T cells in Graves' hyperthyroidism and ophthalmopathy. RNA transcripts served as the template for amplifying TCR beta CDR3 regions. The HTBI primer set served for first-round RT-PCR of the TCR CDR3. MiXCR, run by TCRdb on the multiplex PCR reads, gives a single entry per CDR3 protein. The sample lists around 580,000 distinct CDR3 sequences; about half were seen once. Material: peripheral blood or thyroid tissue (not recorded which). These receptor sequences come from a woman aged 18-29 years with Graves' hyperthyroidism.

This clonotype has a single count. CDR3 sequence: CASSLVVDRFEAFF. For the CDR3, the DNA is TGTGCCAGCAGCTTAGTCGTGGACAGGTTTGAAGCTTTCTTT. This chain joins TRBV11-1 and TRBJ1-1; TRBD1 agrees at 7 bases. CDR1 and CDR2 from the germline V gene are SGHAT and FQDESV (reference sequence). J lost 7 bases, V lost 1 base, and 6 bases had no gene match. The CDR3 runs to 14 residues.

To note about this clonotype: A read error is possible here, since a much larger clone lies one base away. CDR3 in DNA: TGTGCCAGCAACCTCGGACCGAGAACAGATACGCAGTATTTT. Translating it yields CASNLGPRTDTQYF. This rearrangement joins TRBV7-6 to TRBJ2-3; D ambiguous. The CDR3 sequence is 14 residues long. Trimming cost V 7 bases and J 3 bases, with 14 bases left between them. Germline CDR1 reads SGHVS; CDR2 reads FNYEAQ. Full variable domain (rest looked up from reference TRBV7-6 and TRBJ2-3): GAGVSQSPRYKVTKRGQDVALRCDPISGHVSLYWYRQALGQGPEFLTYFNYEAQQDKSGLPNDRFSAERPEGSISTLTIQRTEQRDSAMYRCASNLGPRTDTQYFGPGTRLTVL.

This clonotype has a count of ten or more. CDR3 sequence reads: CSAREGGPVIHGYTF. The CDR3 DNA follows: TGCAGTGCTAGAGAGGGTGGACCCGTGATCCATGGCTACACCTTC. The rearrangement links TRBV20-1 to TRBJ1-2; D uncertain. CDR1 and CDR2 from the germline V gene are DFQATT and SNEGSKA (reference sequence). With 0 bases removed from V and 6 bases from J, the gap between germline ends came to 17 bases. The length of the CDR3 is 15 residues.

The chain is built from TRBV29-1 and TRBJ1-2; unclear D gene. The V end lost 3 bases, the J end lost 11 bases, and 16 bases lay between the germline ends. The germline gives CDR1 SQVTM, CDR2 ANQGSEA. CDR3 length equals 12 residues. CDR3 protein: CSVEGWREGYTF. In DNA, the CDR3 is TGCAGCGTTGAGGGTTGGCGGGAGGGATACACCTTC. Full variable domain (rest looked up from reference TRBV29-1 and TRBJ1-2): SAVISQKPSRDICQRGTSLTIQCQVDSQVTMMFWYRQQPGQSLTLIATANQGSEATYESGFVIDKFPISRPNLTFSTLTVSNMSPEDSSIYLCSVEGWREGYTFGSGTRLTVV.

V usage is TRBV7-3 and J usage is TRBJ2-5; maybe TRBD1 (7 bases). The tail of the sequence fits TRBJ2-7 better, so the J call may be wrong. The CDR3 consists of 14 residues. CDR1 is SGHTA and CDR2 is FQGTGA in the germline V gene. The CDR3 reads CASSPGGLYDEQYF. CDR3 nucleotides: TGTGCCAGCAGCCCAGGGGGGCTATATGACGAGCAGTACTTC.

The DNA for the CDR3 is TGCAGTGCTAGAAAGGGGACGGGCCACTACGAGCAGTACTTC. This codes for CSARKGTGHYEQYF. The chain couples TRBV20-1 to TRBJ2-7; perhaps D is TRBD1 or TRBD2 (5 bases each). Germline V gene sequence: CDR1 DFQATT, CDR2 SNEGSKA (reference sequence). The CDR3 length is 14 residues. The V end was cut by 2 bases, the J end by 3 bases, with 14 bases between.

The CDR3 region has the DNA TGTGCCAGCAGTTTAGAGGGCCTCGGCTACGAGCAGTACTTC. It yields the protein CASSLEGLGYEQYF. The chain links TRBV6-4 to TRBJ2-7, with D possibly being TRBD2 (5 bases). Per germline, CDR1 MRHNA and CDR2 SNTAGT. The CDR3 has 14 amino acids. V lost 5 bases and J 3 bases, leaving 14 bases between the germline ends.

This clonotype was seen a handful of times. V gene TRBV7-2 combines with J gene TRBJ1-5; D is ambiguous. Germline assignment: CDR1 SGHTA and CDR2 FQGNSA. Trimming stripped 5 bases from V and 2 bases from J, with 16 bases between. This CDR3 is built from 16 residues. The DNA for the CDR3 is TGTGCCAGCAGCCCCGAATGGGTGGTCGGCAATCAGCCCCAGCATTTT. This translates into CASSPEWVVGNQPQHF.

Many counts were recorded for this clonotype. The chain recombines TRBV7-6 with TRBJ2-5; TRBD2 agrees at 14 bases. The germline V gene has CDR1 SGHVS and CDR2 FNYEAQ. V lost 5 bases, J lost 4 bases, and 12 bases stayed unmatched. There are 18 residues in the CDR3. CDR3 bases: TGTGCCAGCAGCCCCTCGACTAGCGGGAGGGCGGGAACAGAGACCCAGTACTTC. Protein: CASSPSTSGRAGTETQYF.

V is TRBV15 and J is TRBJ2-7, with a tentative D call TRBD1 (6 bases). The CDR3 runs to 15 residues. Trimming cost V 0 bases and J 1 base, with 10 bases left between them. The germline gives CDR1 LNHNV, CDR2 YYDKDF (reference sequence). CDR3 sequence reads: CATSRDWQGSYEQYF. Written as DNA, the CDR3 is TGTGCCACCAGCAGAGATTGGCAGGGGTCCTACGAGCAGTACTTC.

This clonotype has ten or more counts. The rearrangement uses TRBV6-5 and TRBJ1-2; D gene uncertain. Germline CDR1 and CDR2: MNHEY and SVGAGI. The CDR3 is made up of 14 amino acids. The V end was cut by 3 bases, the J end by 1 base, with 9 bases between. The CDR3 DNA is TGTGCCAGCAGTTATTTGCGCAATAACTATGGCTACACCTTC. It is translated as CASSYLRNNYGYTF.

The CDR3 region has the DNA TGTGCCAGCAAGGGGCGGGAGGGGGCGCCCCAGCATTTT. Its translation is CASKGREGAPQHF. This sequence joins TRBV7-3 and TRBJ1-5; 7 bases are a match to TRBD1. The germline CDR1 and CDR2 sequences are SGHTA and FQGTGA. The CDR3 totals 13 residues. After removal of 7 bases from V and 9 bases from J, the junction contained 9 bases not matched to a gene.

V and J are TRBV29-1 and TRBJ2-7; 9 bases line up with TRBD1. The CDR3 sequence is 14 residues long. Germline V gene sequence: CDR1 SQVTM, CDR2 ANQGSEA. J lost 1 base, V lost 8 bases, and 9 bases had no gene match. The CDR3, as DNA: TGCAGCACCACGGGACAGGGAGCTTCCTACGAGCAGTACTTC. Translating gives CSTTGQGASYEQYF.

With respect to this clonotype: A read error may produce the germline difference seen at one junction end. J is TRBJ2-7 and V is TRBV7-2, with 12 bases fitting TRBD2. The length of the CDR3 is 16 residues. CDR1 is SGHTA and CDR2 is FQGNSA in the germline V gene. The CDR3 region has the DNA TGTGCCAGCACCCCCGGGGGGCTAGCGGGAGGGTATGAGCAGTGCTTC. This sequence encodes CASTPGGLAGGYEQCF.

Concerning this clonotype itself: One base away lies a much larger clone, so this may be a sequencing read error. The rearrangement links TRBV11-2 to TRBJ2-3, with D uncertain. Trimming stripped 1 base from V and 5 bases from J, with 13 bases between. Germline loops: CDR1 SGHAT, CDR2 FQNNGV. This CDR3 spans 15 amino acids. CDR3 sequence (DNA): TGTGCCAGCAGCTTAGTGGTCAACCCGCAAGATACGCAGTATTTT. Protein sequence: CASSLVVNPQDTQYF.

This clonotype was found many times. The chain carries TRBV6-6 and TRBJ1-5; D gene ambiguous. Trimming removed 5 bases at V and 0 bases at J, with 11 bases between. Germline assignment: CDR1 MNHNY and CDR2 SVGAGI (reference sequence). The CDR3 is made up of 15 amino acids. As DNA, the CDR3 is TGTGCCAGCAGTCCCTCCGGATATAGCAATCAGCCCCAGCATTTT. Translating gives CASSPSGYSNQPQHF.

The chain has TRBV2 and TRBJ1-4, with TRBD1 identical over 7 bases. V shed 5 bases, J shed 10 bases, and the junction held 10 bases outside the gene matches. The CDR3 loop spans 14 amino acids. From germline, CDR1 is SNHLY and CDR2 FYNNEI. CDR3 coding DNA: TGTGCCAGCAGTTACCCTCGACAGGGAGGAAAACTGTTTTTT. This translates into CASSYPRQGGKLFF.

The CDR3 loop is CSARTGFLAFF. In DNA, the CDR3 is TGCAGTGCTAGGACAGGGTTTTTAGCTTTCTTT. The rearrangement joins TRBV20-1 to TRBJ1-1, with 7 bases fitting TRBD1. This CDR3 is 11 amino acids long. The germline V gene has CDR1 DFQATT and CDR2 SNEGSKA (reference sequence). V was pared by 3 bases and J by 10 bases, with 5 bases of the junction left unmatched.

This clonotype appeared many times. This chain uses TRBV12-3 or TRBV12-4 with TRBJ2-7; no clear D gene. Between the trimmed V and J ends, which lost 5 bases and 6 bases, there was a span of 11 bases. CDR3 size: 12 residues. The CDR3 region has the DNA TGTGCCAGCAGTGGCTTAACCGGCGAGCAGTACTTC. Translating it yields CASSGLTGEQYF.

This clonotype has ten or more counts. The V and J genes are TRBV2 and TRBJ1-5; 8 bases agree with TRBD1. The germline gives CDR1 SNHLY, CDR2 FYNNEI. Trimming took 6 bases from V and 9 from J; bases not matched to a gene: 13. The CDR3 totals 15 residues. CDR3 bases: TGTGCCAGCAGGGCCTCCGGGACAGGAGTGAGGCCCCAGCATTTT. Translated: CASRASGTGVRPQHF.

The genes are TRBV29-1 and TRBJ1-1, with a tentative D call TRBD1 (5 bases). This CDR3 region has 14 residues. Germline-derived CDR1 and CDR2 are SQVTM and ANQGSEA. V was trimmed by 7 bases and J by 4 bases, leaving 19 bases between them. The CDR3: CSATGRPLITEAFF. The CDR3, as DNA: TGCAGCGCGACGGGACGCCCTCTAATCACTGAAGCTTTCTTT.

This clonotype was recorded at least ten times. This rearrangement joins TRBV19 to TRBJ2-7; 7 bases align to TRBD2. The ends lost 5 bases at V and 0 bases at J; junction bases unmatched: 10. There are 16 residues in the CDR3. Looked up from germline, CDR1 is LNHDA and CDR2 is SQIVND (reference sequence). The CDR3 reads CASSQGGGLGSYEQYF. The CDR3 DNA follows: TGTGCCAGTAGTCAAGGCGGAGGACTAGGCTCCTACGAGCAGTACTTC.

This chain uses TRBV24-1 with TRBJ2-7; D gene unclear. CDR1 is KGHDR and CDR2 is SFDVKD in the germline V gene. The germline V and J ends were trimmed by 3 bases and 5 bases, with 13 bases remaining between them. The CDR3 contains 14 residues. Here the CDR3 reads CATSDATGLNEQYF. In nucleotides, the CDR3 is TGTGCCACCAGTGATGCGACTGGATTGAACGAGCAGTACTTC.

This clonotype was counted ten times or more. The gene calls are TRBV6-5 and TRBJ1-2; D possibly corresponds to TRBD1 (5 bases). Trimming removed 0 bases at V and 7 bases at J, with 15 bases between. Germline V gene lookup returns CDR1 MNHEY and CDR2 SVGAGI. CDR3 length equals 15 residues. The CDR3, as DNA: TGTGCCAGCAGTTACTCGGTGGGGGATGTAGCTGGCTACACCTTC. Protein sequence: CASSYSVGDVAGYTF.

The chain links TRBV30 to TRBJ1-1; D ambiguous. The CDR3 is made up of 13 amino acids. Germline values: CDR1 GTSNPN, CDR2 SVGIG (reference sequence). Trimming cost V 4 bases and J 1 base, with 10 bases left between them. The CDR3 DNA follows: TGTGCCTGGACCCCCCCAGGGAACACTGAAGCTTTCTTT. Translation: CAWTPPGNTEAFF.

At least ten counts were recorded for this clonotype. This rearrangement joins TRBV19 to TRBJ2-7; no clear D gene. Germline assignment: CDR1 LNHDA and CDR2 SQIVND (reference sequence). Trimming removed 5 bases from V and 2 bases from J, with 10 bases in between. This CDR3 has 13 amino acids. The CDR3 region has the DNA TGTGCCAGTAGTCAGGACCCGGCCTACGAGCAGTACTTC. Its translation: CASSQDPAYEQYF.

This clonotype was counted ten times or more. The rearrangement joins TRBV7-8 to TRBJ1-5, with D possibly matching TRBD1 (5 bases). The germline gives CDR1 SGHVS, CDR2 FQNEAQ. CDR3 length: 16 residues. V lost 8 bases and J 2 bases, leaving 19 bases between the germline ends. The CDR3: CASATRAQEGNQPQHF. In DNA, the CDR3 is TGTGCCAGCGCCACGAGGGCACAGGAGGGCAATCAGCCCCAGCATTTT.

Comments on this clonotype: A read error may explain this, as a much larger clone is one base away. The V call is TRBV29-1, the J call TRBJ2-7; D call uncertain. Germline CDR1 and CDR2: SQVTM and ANQGSEA. This CDR3 spans 11 amino acids. This chain's CDR3 is CSVEEWNEQLF. CDR3 coding DNA: TGCAGCGTTGAAGAGTGGAATGAGCAGCTCTTC.

This clonotype was counted between two and nine times. This rearrangement joins TRBV7-9 to TRBJ2-3; D remains unclear. Trimming took off 5 bases at V and 13 bases at J, with 19 bases between the two ends. The CDR3 contains 13 residues. Germline CDR1 and CDR2: SEHNR and FQNEAQ (reference sequence). The CDR3 protein is CASSAPLATAKYF. DNA of the CDR3: TGTGCCAGCAGCGCCCCCCTGGCGACTGCTAAGTATTTT.